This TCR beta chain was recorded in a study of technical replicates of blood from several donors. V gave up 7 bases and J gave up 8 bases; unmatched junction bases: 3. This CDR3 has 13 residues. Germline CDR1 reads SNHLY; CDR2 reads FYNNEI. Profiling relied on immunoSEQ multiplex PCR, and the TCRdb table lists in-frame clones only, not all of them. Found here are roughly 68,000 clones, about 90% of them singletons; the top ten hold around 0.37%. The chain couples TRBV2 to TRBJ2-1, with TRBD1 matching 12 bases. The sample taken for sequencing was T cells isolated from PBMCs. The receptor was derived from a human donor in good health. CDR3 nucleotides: TGTGCCAGCATTGGGACAGGGGGCCATGAGCAGTTCTTC. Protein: CASIGTGGHEQFF.